These 8 T cell receptor beta chains were all obtained from the same sample, sequenced in a study of identical twins. TCRdb reprocessed the 5' RACE reads via MiXCR and lists one record per CDR3 protein. The data hold 450,000 or so distinct CDR3 sequences, with more than 13% observed a single time. These data were likewise used in another study, on yellow fever vaccine responses in identical twins.

Source material: CD4+ T cells sorted from blood. All receptors derive from a woman under 30 in good health.

This clonotype has only a few counts. The chain is built from TRBV6-1 and TRBJ2-7, with TRBD1 matching 7 bases. The ends lost 5 bases at V and 9 bases at J; junction bases unmatched: 16. Germline loops: CDR1 MNHNS, CDR2 SASEGT. CDR3 length equals 15 residues. The CDR3 protein is CASSTIEGQVHAQYF. The CDR3 coding sequence is TGTGCCAGCAGTACGATAGAAGGACAGGTTCACGCGCAGTACTTC.

In this sample, this clonotype turned up a few times. This chain links TRBV5-1 with TRBJ1-5; D remains unclear. The CDR3 has 15 residues. V was trimmed by 4 bases and J by 5 bases, leaving 16 bases between them. Germline CDR1 reads SGHRS; CDR2 reads YFSETQ. The CDR3 loop is CASSPEDSFYQPQHF. The DNA for the CDR3 is TGCGCCAGCAGCCCGGAGGATTCTTTTTATCAGCCCCAGCATTTT.

The chain carries TRBV3-1 and TRBJ2-1; 15 bases agree with TRBD2. The CDR3 length is 15 residues. The germline V gene encodes CDR1 LGHDT and CDR2 YNNKEL (reference sequence). J gave up 7 bases and V 6 bases, and 4 bases lay outside the gene matches. The CDR3 DNA reads TGTGCCAGCAGTGGGGGGACTAGCGGGGGGAATGAGCAGTTCTTC. As protein: CASSGGTSGGNEQFF.

The table lists this clonotype with a few counts. The rearrangement joins TRBV29-1 to TRBJ2-3; D remains ambiguous. This CDR3 has 12 amino acids. V was shortened by 6 bases and J by 6 bases, with 13 bases between the two germline ends. The V gene's germline CDR1 is SQVTM and CDR2 ANQGSEA. Written as DNA, the CDR3 is TGCAGCGTCGGCCGTCCCGAGGATACGCAGTATTTT. Translation gives CSVGRPEDTQYF.

In this sample, this clonotype turned up many times. The genes are TRBV12-3 or TRBV12-4 and TRBJ2-2; TRBD1 or TRBD2 may be the D gene (7 bases each). The germline V and J ends were trimmed by 2 bases and 5 bases, with 9 bases remaining between them. The CDR3 is 14 amino acids. The CDR3 bases are TGTGCCAGCAGTTTACAGGGGGGGACCGGGGAGCTGTTTTTT. It codes for CASSLQGGTGELFF.

This clonotype was seen many times. The gene calls are TRBV9 and TRBJ2-1; the D gene is possibly TRBD1 (9 bases). The CDR3 runs 17 residues. V lost 4 bases and J 2 bases, leaving 19 bases between the germline ends. Germline loops: CDR1 SGDLS, CDR2 YYNGEE. The CDR3 loop is CASSFVAGQGPYNEQFF. The CDR3 coding sequence is TGTGCCAGCAGCTTTGTAGCGGGACAGGGACCCTACAATGAGCAGTTCTTC.

Ten or more counts support this clonotype. The CDR3 DNA reads as TGTGCCAGCAGCCTTGGAGCGGGAGGCTACGAGCAGTACTTC. As protein: CASSLGAGGYEQYF. This chain links TRBV7-2 with TRBJ2-7; 9 bases map to TRBD2. The length of the CDR3 is 14 residues. Germline assignment: CDR1 SGHTA and CDR2 FQGNSA. With 5 bases clipped from V and 3 bases from J, the junction kept 5 bases outside the gene matches.

This clonotype was seen only a few times. This chain connects TRBV6-2 or TRBV6-3 to TRBJ2-3, with 11 bases lining up with TRBD2. This CDR3 region has 16 residues. The germline V gene encodes CDR1 MNHEY and CDR2 SVGEGT. Trimming at V came to 6 bases and at J to 2 bases, leaving 7 bases not matched to a gene. CDR3 DNA sequence: TGTGCCAGCAGAGCGAGACTAGCGGGGTTCACAGATACGCAGTATTTT. Protein sequence: CASRARLAGFTDTQYF.